This is a list of T cell receptor beta chains from one sample in a study of T cells after posttransplantation cyclophosphamide. Repertoires were generated with immunoSEQ multiplex PCR, while TCRdb's copy carries only in-frame clones and drops some. The table has more than 20,000 clones, around 86% seen once. What was sequenced was PBMCs. The receptors were gathered from a woman aged 60-70 years with a blood cancer, CMV-positive, and with a related stem cell donor. Each CDR3 is given with its conserved first and last residue. A D gene is named only where the DNA matches it firmly. Size values are once, few and many counts, or a class for expanded clones, and some rows have none.

clone_size j_call v_call d_call cdr3_aa cdr3_nt
- TRBJ2-7 TRBV5-4 TRBD2 CASSLTSGNYEQYF TGTGCCAGCAGCCTGACTAGCGGGAACTACGAGCAGTACTTC
- TRBJ2-1 TRBV7-9 - CASSLPGGSYNEQFF TGTGCCAGCAGCTTACCAGGAGGCTCCTACAATGAGCAGTTCTTC
- TRBJ2-7 TRBV30 TRBD2 CAHRLAGAYEQYF TGTGCCCACAGACTAGCGGGGGCCTACGAGCAGTACTTC
once TRBJ1-3 TRBV7-2 TRBD1 CASRVTGGPGNTIYF TGTGCCAGCAGGGTAACAGGGGGCCCCGGAAACACCATATATTTT
- TRBJ2-7 TRBV7-9 - CASSLALGVEQYF TGTGCCAGCAGCTTAGCGCTCGGGGTGGAGCAGTACTTC
- TRBJ2-3 TRBV7-3 TRBD2 CASSTHPVRLAASTDTQYF TGTGCCAGCAGCACACACCCAGTCCGACTAGCGGCTAGCACAGATACGCAGTATTTT
once TRBJ2-3 TRBV27 - CASSPNPPPQYF TGTGCCAGCAGCCCTAACCCCCCACCGCAGTATTTT
- TRBJ2-1 TRBV6-5 TRBD2 CAISSGGSRNEQFF TGTGCCATCTCCAGTGGCGGGAGCAGGAATGAGCAGTTCTTC
- TRBJ1-2 TRBV6-1 - CASSVPPGTATYGYTF TGTGCCAGCAGTGTACCACCCGGGACTGCGACCTATGGCTACACCTTC
- TRBJ2-5 TRBV18 TRBD2 CASSPRTSGSGETQYF TGTGCCAGCTCACCCCGGACTAGCGGGAGTGGAGAGACCCAGTACTTC
- TRBJ2-4 TRBV5-1 - CASSQITGDLAKNIQYF TGCGCCAGCAGCCAGATAACGGGGGATCTAGCCAAAAACATTCAGTACTTC
few TRBJ1-4 TRBV6-6 TRBD1 CASSSKGQTDEKLFF TGTGCCAGTTCCAGTAAGGGACAGACCGATGAAAAACTGTTTTTT